Following are 5 T cell receptor beta chains from one sample sequenced in a study of T cells in Graves' hyperthyroidism and ophthalmopathy. Researchers took RNA transcripts and amplified the TCR beta CDR3 regions from them. The study used the HTBI primer set for a first-round RT-PCR of the TCR CDR3. One entry per CDR3 protein results from TCRdb running MiXCR on the multiplex PCR reads. The sample records roughly 380,000 distinct CDR3 sequences, 13% being singletons. The sample comprised blood. All receptors derive from a man aged 30-40 years with Graves' hyperthyroidism that later progressed to Graves' ophthalmopathy.

V and J are TRBV2 and TRBJ2-4; D is ambiguous. CDR1 and CDR2 (germline): SNHLY, FYNNEI. The germline V and J ends were trimmed by 6 bases and 0 bases, with 6 bases remaining between them. This CDR3 has 13 amino acids. The CDR3 region has the DNA TGTGCCAGCAGGGGGATAGCCAAAAACATTCAGTACTTC. Encoded protein: CASRGIAKNIQYF.

The gene calls are TRBV13 and TRBJ2-3, with 12 bases fitting TRBD2. Germline V gene lookup returns CDR1 PRHDT and CDR2 FYEKMQ (reference sequence). J lost 2 bases, V lost 5 bases, and 5 bases had no gene match. The CDR3 is made up of 16 amino acids. DNA for the CDR3: TGTGCCAGCAGCAACAGACTAGCGGGGGACACAGATACGCAGTATTTT. Translation: CASSNRLAGDTDTQYF.

The chain joins TRBV4-1 to TRBJ2-3, with D perhaps TRBD2 (6 bases). The length of the CDR3 is 13 residues. Trimming stripped 3 bases from V and 5 bases from J, with 9 bases between. Per germline, CDR1 MGHRA and CDR2 YSYEKL. In DNA, the CDR3 is TGCGCCAGCAGCCAGGGGACTCGAGATACGCAGTATTTT. Protein product: CASSQGTRDTQYF.

This clonotype was found many times. CDR3 DNA: TGTGCCAGCAGAACGGACAGGAACTGGGTAAATTCACCCCTCCACTTT. This codes for CASRTDRNWVNSPLHF. The chain combines TRBV28 with TRBJ1-6; 7 bases map to TRBD1. Trimming cost V 6 bases and J 7 bases; bases outside gene matches: 12. The CDR3 contains 16 residues. CDR1 MDHEN and CDR2 SYDVKM come from the germline V gene. The complete variable domain, with remaining parts taken from reference TRBV28 and TRBJ1-6, reads DVKVTQSSRYLVKRTGEKVFLECVQDMDHENMFWYRQDPGLGLRLIYFSYDVKMKEKGDIPEGYSVSREKKERFSLILESASTNQTSMYLCASRTDRNWVNSPLHFGNGTRLTVT.

The chain employs TRBV10-2 and TRBJ2-5; maybe TRBD1 (7 bases). The V gene's germline CDR1 is WSHSY and CDR2 SAAADI. Trimming took 7 bases from V and 7 from J, leaving 16 bases between them. This CDR3 has 13 amino acids. CDR3 region: CASKSGGRGTQYF. CDR3 nucleotides: TGCGCCAGCAAGTCAGGGGGGCGGGGGACCCAGTACTTC.